Below, 19 T cell receptor beta chains from the same sample are listed, as sequenced in a study of T cell changes during pregnancy in multiple sclerosis. The protocol was immunoSEQ multiplex PCR, while the TCRdb copy is restricted to in-frame clones and leaves out a portion. This table holds around 45,000 clones, 75% to 90% found once. The sample in question was CD8+ T cells from peripheral blood mononuclear cells, obtained in the second trimester of pregnancy. All receptors come from a female donor with multiple sclerosis, enrolled in a pregnancy study.

The J gene is TRBJ2-7, the V gene TRBV5-6, with TRBD2 identical over 8 bases. The V gene's germline CDR1 is SGHDT and CDR2 YYEEEE. Losses at the gene ends were 0 bases for V and 4 bases for J; bases not matched to a gene: 3. The CDR3 extends over 14 amino acids. The CDR3 DNA is TGTGCCAGCAGCTTGGTATCTAGCGGGTACGAGCAGTACTTC. The encoded protein is CASSLVSSGYEQYF.

This sequence joins TRBV5-5 and TRBJ2-7; D ambiguous. The V gene's germline CDR1 is SGHKS and CDR2 YYEKEE (reference sequence). V was pared by 4 bases and J by 2 bases, with 16 bases between. The CDR3 consists of 15 residues. CDR3 region: CASSPISTAPYEQYF. CDR3 bases: TGTGCCAGCAGCCCTATATCAACAGCCCCCTACGAGCAGTACTTC.

The rearrangement joins TRBV15 to TRBJ1-5; D might be TRBD1 (6 bases). Germline CDR1 and CDR2: LNHNV and YYDKDF (reference sequence). V was trimmed by 4 bases and J by 6 bases, leaving 16 bases between them. This CDR3 contains 15 residues. In DNA, the CDR3 is TGTGCCACCAGCAAAACAACAGGGAAAGTTCAGCCCCAGCATTTT. Translating gives CATSKTTGKVQPQHF.

The chain is built from TRBV7-9 and TRBJ1-5, with 10 bases lining up with TRBD1. The CDR3 spans 16 residues. Germline-derived CDR1 and CDR2 are SEHNR and FQNEAQ (reference sequence). The V segment lost 0 bases and the J segment 6 bases; nucleotides outside the gene matches: 5. The CDR3 nucleotides read TGTGCCAGCAGCTTAGCGGGACAGGGGCTCACTCAGCCCCAGCATTTT. Translating gives CASSLAGQGLTQPQHF.

The V gene is TRBV27, the J gene TRBJ1-2, with 10 nucleotides matching TRBD1. J gave up 2 bases and V 6 bases, and 3 bases lay outside the gene matches. Germline V CDR1 and CDR2: MNHEY, SMNVEV (reference sequence). CDR3 length: 14 residues. DNA of the CDR3: TGTGCCAGCAGGGCGACAGGGGGCAACTATGGCTACACCTTC. This codes for CASRATGGNYGYTF.

The chain carries TRBV28 and TRBJ2-1; tentative D call: TRBD2 (5 bases). Germline V gives CDR1 MDHEN, CDR2 SYDVKM. CDR3 length equals 14 residues. The V gene lost 4 bases and the J gene lost 9 bases, with 16 bases spanning the gap. CDR3 nucleotides: TGTGCCAGCAGTTCTCTGTTTATCGGGATTGAGCAGTTCTTC. Protein sequence: CASSSLFIGIEQFF.

V is TRBV25-1 and J is TRBJ2-3, with 8 nucleotides matching TRBD2. The junction had 10 bases not matched to a gene; V was cut back by 6 bases and J by 5 bases. Germline CDR1 is MGHDK and CDR2 is SYGVNS. The CDR3 consists of 15 residues. In nucleotides, the CDR3 is TGTGCCAGCAGCGGATTAGCGGGGCTTCTAGATACGCAGTATTTT. Its protein is CASSGLAGLLDTQYF.

V is TRBV27 and J is TRBJ2-7; tentative D call: TRBD1 (6 bases). The CDR3 has 12 amino acids. Trimming removed 4 bases at V and 3 bases at J, with 7 bases between. CDR1 and CDR2 from the germline V gene are MNHEY and SMNVEV (reference sequence). DNA of the CDR3: TGTGCCAGCAGTTCGACAGGCTACGAGCAGTACTTC. Its protein is CASSSTGYEQYF.

The V gene is TRBV7-6, the J gene TRBJ2-7; a possible D gene is TRBD1 (5 bases). The CDR3 runs 13 residues. CDR1 is SGHVS, CDR2 FNYEAQ, per germline. The ends were cut back, 0 bases at V and 5 bases at J, with 8 bases in the middle. The CDR3 sequence: CASSLATVHEQYF. CDR3 bases: TGTGCCAGCAGCTTAGCGACAGTCCACGAGCAGTACTTC. Filled out from reference TRBV7-6 and TRBJ2-7, the complete variable domain reads GAGVSQSPRYKVTKRGQDVALRCDPISGHVSLYWYRQALGQGPEFLTYFNYEAQQDKSGLPNDRFSAERPEGSISTLTIQRTEQRDSAMYRCASSLATVHEQYFGPGTRLTVT.

V and J are TRBV27 and TRBJ1-6; perhaps TRBD1 as D (5 bases). From germline, CDR1 is MNHEY and CDR2 SMNVEV (reference sequence). The CDR3 runs to 15 residues. Trimming left V 0 bases short and J 7 bases short, with 10 bases between. The CDR3 loop reads CASSLSAGPNSPLHF. As DNA, the CDR3 is TGTGCCAGCAGTTTATCGGCAGGGCCGAATTCACCCCTCCACTTT.

The V gene is TRBV6-1, the J gene TRBJ2-5; TRBD2 matches 7 bases. The CDR3 runs 15 residues. V shed 2 bases, J shed 2 bases, and the junction held 5 bases outside the gene matches. Germline V lookup: CDR1 MNHNS, CDR2 SASEGT. CDR3 in amino acids: CASSEQAGEQETQYF. The CDR3 nucleotides are TGTGCCAGCAGTGAACAGGCGGGAGAGCAAGAGACCCAGTACTTC.

This rearrangement joins TRBV5-4 to TRBJ1-1; D gene uncertain. CDR1 is SGHNT, CDR2 YYREEE, per germline (reference sequence). The V gene lost 4 bases and the J gene lost 7 bases, with 14 bases spanning the gap. CDR3 size: 13 residues. The CDR3, as DNA: TGTGCCAGCAGCCTGGGGAGTGAGTATGAAGCTTTCTTT. The encoded protein is CASSLGSEYEAFF.

The J gene is TRBJ2-5, the V gene TRBV28, with 9 positions matching TRBD2. CDR3 length: 17 residues. V was clipped by 2 bases and J by 0 bases; unmatched bases: 7. Germline-derived CDR1 and CDR2 are MDHEN and SYDVKM. In DNA form, the CDR3 reads TGTGCCAGCAGTTTAAACCCTAGCGGGGCTGACCAAGAGACCCAGTACTTC. Its translation: CASSLNPSGADQETQYF.

The chain couples TRBV4-2 to TRBJ2-3; 9 bases are a match to TRBD2. CDR3 length equals 15 residues. V trimming: 5 bases; J trimming: 2 bases; junction bases outside the gene matches: 5. Germline lookup yields CDR1 LGHNA and CDR2 YNFKEQ. In DNA form, the CDR3 reads TGTGCCAGCAGCGGAAGCGGGGGGTTCACAGATACGCAGTATTTT. Translating it yields CASSGSGGFTDTQYF.

The J gene is TRBJ2-1, the V gene TRBV5-1, with 9 bases that match TRBD2. The CDR3 has 16 amino acids. Germline V gene sequence: CDR1 SGHRS, CDR2 YFSETQ. V was clipped by 2 bases and J by 7 bases; unmatched bases: 10. The CDR3 coding sequence is TGCGCCAGCAGCTTCTATAGCGGGGGCCCGGTAAATGAGCAGTTCTTC. Protein: CASSFYSGGPVNEQFF.

J is TRBJ2-7 and V is TRBV19, with D unresolved. The CDR3 is 15 amino acids. Germline CDR1 LNHDA, CDR2 SQIVND (reference sequence). The V gene lost 5 bases and the J gene lost 0 bases, with 14 bases spanning the gap. The CDR3 region is CASSALSAGSYEQYF. The CDR3 region has the DNA TGTGCCAGTAGTGCACTAAGCGCCGGCTCCTACGAGCAGTACTTC.

The genes are TRBV7-3 and TRBJ2-2; 7 bases map to TRBD2. The CDR3 is made up of 16 amino acids. The ends lost 4 bases at V and 1 base at J; junction bases unmatched: 6. Germline V gene lookup returns CDR1 SGHTA and CDR2 FQGTGA. The CDR3 spells CASSSFGGGNTGELFF. Written as DNA, the CDR3 is TGTGCCAGCAGCTCCTTCGGCGGGGGGAACACCGGGGAGCTGTTTTTT.

The chain recombines TRBV9 with TRBJ2-7; D may be TRBD2 (6 bases). The CDR3 has 14 amino acids. V lost 0 bases and J 6 bases, leaving 13 bases between the germline ends. Per the germline V gene, CDR1 is SGDLS and CDR2 is YYNGEE. CDR3 protein: CASSVVGTGGEQYF. CDR3 nucleotide sequence: TGTGCCAGCAGCGTAGTCGGGACTGGCGGCGAGCAGTACTTC.

V gene TRBV9 combines with J gene TRBJ1-3; 9 nucleotides line up with TRBD1. CDR3 size: 16 residues. Germline CDR1 and CDR2: SGDLS and YYNGEE. Unmatched junction bases numbered 2, after V lost 0 bases and J lost 1 base. CDR3 coding DNA: TGTGCCAGCAGCGTAGCGGGACAGGGATCTGGAAACACCATATATTTT. This gives the protein CASSVAGQGSGNTIYF.